This entry lists 14 T cell receptor beta chains sequenced from one sample in a study of T cells in Graves' hyperthyroidism and ophthalmopathy. Amplification of TCR beta CDR3 regions used RNA as the template. Initially, a first-round RT-PCR of the TCR CDR3 employed the HTBI primer set. TCRdb re-analysed the multiplex PCR reads in MiXCR, keeping a single row per CDR3 protein. The top ten hold roughly 3.3% of the sample, which has under 600,000 distinct CDR3 sequences, approximately 15% seen once. Material for sequencing was blood. The receptors were sampled from a woman in her thirties or forties with Graves' ophthalmopathy.

This clonotype was detected a few times. The V gene is TRBV2, the J gene TRBJ1-2; the D is unclear. With 10 bases removed from V and 8 bases from J, the gap between germline ends came to 17 bases. The CDR3 covers 12 residues. Looked up from germline, CDR1 is SNHLY and CDR2 is FYNNEI. The chain's CDR3 is CAIPPDGPGYTF. CDR3 sequence (DNA): TGTGCCATCCCGCCCGATGGGCCAGGCTACACCTTC.

V gene TRBV14 combines with J gene TRBJ1-6; D unresolved. The germline CDR1 and CDR2 sequences are SGHDN and FVKESK. V was clipped by 4 bases and J by 7 bases, with 8 bases between them. This CDR3 has 13 amino acids. Here the CDR3 DNA reads TGTGCCAGCAGCCTTACGTGGAATTCACCCCTCCACTTT. Protein: CASSLTWNSPLHF.

This chain uses TRBV28 with TRBJ1-4; possible D gene TRBD1, 6 bases. The length of the CDR3 is 14 residues. V lost 2 bases and J 4 bases, leaving 8 bases between the germline ends. CDR1 is MDHEN and CDR2 is SYDVKM in the germline V gene. The CDR3 DNA follows: TGTGCCAGCAGTTTACCCAGGGGTAATGAAAAACTGTTTTTT. Its translation is CASSLPRGNEKLFF.

The gene calls are TRBV7-9 and TRBJ1-4; 7 nucleotides line up with TRBD1. The CDR3 covers 14 residues. Germline loops: CDR1 SEHNR, CDR2 FQNEAQ (reference sequence). The trim removed 5 bases at V and 6 bases at J, leaving 6 bases unmatched. The CDR3 is CASSPTGWDEKLFF. The DNA for the CDR3 is TGTGCCAGCAGCCCGACAGGGTGGGATGAAAAACTGTTTTTT.

This clonotype was picked up a small number of times. The chain has TRBV7-9 and TRBJ1-5; D not resolved. CDR3 size: 14 residues. Deletions cut 6 bases from V and 7 bases from J, with 16 bases between. The germline V gene encodes CDR1 SEHNR and CDR2 FQNEAQ (reference sequence). The chain's CDR3 is CASSWGVTGQPQHF. The CDR3 DNA reads TGTGCCAGCAGTTGGGGAGTAACCGGGCAGCCCCAGCATTTT. Variable domain in full (rest from reference TRBV7-9 and TRBJ1-5): DTGVSQNPRHKITKRGQNVTFRCDPISEHNRLYWYRQTLGQGPEFLTYFQNEAQLEKSRLLSDRFSAERPKGSFSTLEIQRTEQGDSAMYLCASSWGVTGQPQHFGDGTRLSIL.

The chain couples TRBV11-3 to TRBJ1-4; D call uncertain. Germline lookup yields CDR1 SGHNT and CDR2 YENEEA. Trimming pared 3 bases from V and 5 bases from J, leaving 4 bases between. The CDR3 totals 12 residues. CDR3 nucleotides: TGTGCCAGCAGCTTTTACAATGAAAAACTGTTTTTT. It encodes CASSFYNEKLFF.

V is TRBV10-3 and J is TRBJ1-5; D may be TRBD1 (6 bases). The germline V gene encodes CDR1 ENHRY and CDR2 SYGVKD. The CDR3 extends over 18 amino acids. Trimming took 3 bases from V and 0 from J, leaving 18 bases between them. The CDR3 DNA is TGTGCCATCAGTGACCCTACAGGGCCCATGTATAGCAATCAGCCCCAGCATTTT. It encodes CAISDPTGPMYSNQPQHF.

This clonotype was recorded many times. This sequence joins TRBV29-1 and TRBJ2-3; possible D gene TRBD2, 5 bases. V lost 4 bases and J lost 1, with 15 bases in between. The germline V gene has CDR1 SQVTM and CDR2 ANQGSEA. This CDR3 is built from 15 residues. The CDR3 spells CSVARGQPGTDTQYF. As DNA, the CDR3 is TGCAGCGTTGCCAGAGGGCAACCCGGCACAGATACGCAGTATTTT.

The chain links TRBV28 to TRBJ2-3; perhaps TRBD1 as D (5 bases). Trimming left V 3 bases short and J 3 bases short, with 13 bases between. This CDR3 comprises 15 residues. Germline CDR1 MDHEN, CDR2 SYDVKM. The CDR3, as DNA: TGTGCCAGCAGTTTTTCCCTCAGGGTTACAGATACGCAGTATTTT. As protein: CASSFSLRVTDTQYF.

This clonotype turned up a few times. The chain carries TRBV18 and TRBJ1-3; D is possibly TRBD1 (5 bases). V was cut by 2 bases and J by 0 bases, with 14 bases left in between. The CDR3 is made up of 17 amino acids. Looked up from germline, CDR1 is KGHSH and CDR2 is LQKENI. The CDR3 coding sequence is TGTGCCAGCTCACCATTAGGTGGAGACAGCTCTGGAAACACCATATATTTT. Its translation: CASSPLGGDSSGNTIYF.

This clonotype was found many times. The chain joins TRBV6-1 to TRBJ1-3; TRBD1 might be the D (6 bases). The CDR3 is 15 amino acids. CDR1 and CDR2 from the germline V gene are MNHNS and SASEGT. Trimming left V 3 bases short and J 2 bases short, with 11 bases between. CDR3 region: CASSDKRGPGNTIYF. The CDR3 DNA reads as TGTGCCAGCAGTGATAAGCGGGGGCCTGGAAACACCATATATTTT.

This clonotype appeared a few times. V usage is TRBV12-3 or TRBV12-4 and J usage is TRBJ1-4, with D uncertain. This CDR3 comprises 15 residues. V was shortened by 6 bases and J by 5 bases, with 16 bases between the two germline ends. The CDR3 DNA is TGTGCCAGCAGGAGGGCCGCAGGCATAAATGAAAAACTGTTTTTT. Amino acid sequence: CASRRAAGINEKLFF.

The table lists this clonotype with a few counts. The rearrangement links TRBV28 to TRBJ1-4; unclear D gene. The CDR3 loop spans 11 amino acids. In germline, CDR1 is MDHEN, CDR2 SYDVKM. Trimming shortened V by 7 bases and J by 4 bases, and 4 bases separated the two germline ends. The CDR3 sequence is CASTLNEKLFF. DNA for the CDR3: TGTGCCAGCACCCTTAATGAAAAACTGTTTTTT.

This rearrangement joins TRBV7-2 to TRBJ2-2; 8 bases map to TRBD2. This CDR3 is built from 16 residues. J lost 6 bases, V lost 6 bases, and 12 bases had no gene match. The germline V gene encodes CDR1 SGHTA and CDR2 FQGNSA. CDR3 protein: CASRLGASGRPGELFF. DNA of the CDR3: TGTGCCAGCAGACTTGGGGCTAGCGGGCGGCCCGGGGAGCTGTTTTTT.